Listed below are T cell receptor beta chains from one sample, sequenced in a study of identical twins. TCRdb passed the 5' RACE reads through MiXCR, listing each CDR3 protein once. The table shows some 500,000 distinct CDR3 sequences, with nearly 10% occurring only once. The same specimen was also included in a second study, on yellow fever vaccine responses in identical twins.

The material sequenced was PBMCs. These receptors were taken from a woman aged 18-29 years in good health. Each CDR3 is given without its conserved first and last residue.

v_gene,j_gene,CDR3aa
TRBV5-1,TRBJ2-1,ASSFLAVDYNEQF
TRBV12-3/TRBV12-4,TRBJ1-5,ASSLTGRTSNQPQH
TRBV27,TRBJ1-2,ASSLRADFYGYT
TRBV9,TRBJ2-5,ASSVEGDTQETQY
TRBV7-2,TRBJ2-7,ASSWRGGPYEQY
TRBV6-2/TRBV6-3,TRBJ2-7,ASRSQRGTYEQY
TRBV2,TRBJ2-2,ASKGESTGELF
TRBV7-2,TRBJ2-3,ASSLEGTRVTDTQY
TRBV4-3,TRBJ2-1,ATGGRGNNEQF
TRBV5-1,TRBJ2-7,ASRPGGAEQY
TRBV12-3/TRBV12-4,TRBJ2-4,ASSLGGPAKNIQY
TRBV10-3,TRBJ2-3,GGDTQY
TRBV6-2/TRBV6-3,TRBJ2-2,ASNQDAGELF
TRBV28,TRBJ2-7,ATRLQVGEQY
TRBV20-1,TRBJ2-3,SASSRVQDTQY
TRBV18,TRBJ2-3,ASSPLASGGPSTDTQY
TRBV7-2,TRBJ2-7,ASSSQRGGEQY
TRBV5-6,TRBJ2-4,ASSLSAGLAKNIQY
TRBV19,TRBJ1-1,ASTQRTGTEAF
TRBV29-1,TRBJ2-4,SAEGTGTGQNIRY
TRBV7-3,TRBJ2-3,ASSLVGGADTQY
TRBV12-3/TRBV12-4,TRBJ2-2,ASSPILSTGELF
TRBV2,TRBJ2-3,ASSVHTDTQY
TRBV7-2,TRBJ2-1,ATRWGDRKDNEQF
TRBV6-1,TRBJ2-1,ASAPGASGKNEQF
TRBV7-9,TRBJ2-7,ASSPPVEEQY
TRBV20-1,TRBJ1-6,SADTGGNSPLH
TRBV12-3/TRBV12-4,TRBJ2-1,ASSPSGRGDEQF
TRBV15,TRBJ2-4,ATSRDPAGANLLAKNIQY
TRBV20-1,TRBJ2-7,SAYDWGSYEQY
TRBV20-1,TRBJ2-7,SARGAVTREQY
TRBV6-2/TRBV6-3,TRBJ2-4,ASSYPPRAGVGAKNIQY
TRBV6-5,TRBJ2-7,ASSYGGRDYEQY
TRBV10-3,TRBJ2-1,AISDRYNEQF
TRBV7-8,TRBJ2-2,ASSIPTTLNTGELF
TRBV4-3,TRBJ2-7,ASSPGQGVYEQY
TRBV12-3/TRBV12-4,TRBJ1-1,ASSYQPNTEAF
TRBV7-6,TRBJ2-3,ASSPSGGAAVTQY
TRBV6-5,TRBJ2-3,ASSYRGQDTQY
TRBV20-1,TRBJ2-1,SATHRDRVSNEQF
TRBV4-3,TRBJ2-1,ASSQARTVNEQF
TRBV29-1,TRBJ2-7,SAVGSSYEQY
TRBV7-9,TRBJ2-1,ASSSTAGTGVGEQF
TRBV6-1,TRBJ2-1,ASSESGGAYNEQF
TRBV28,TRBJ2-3,ASSFGVTWGTDTQY